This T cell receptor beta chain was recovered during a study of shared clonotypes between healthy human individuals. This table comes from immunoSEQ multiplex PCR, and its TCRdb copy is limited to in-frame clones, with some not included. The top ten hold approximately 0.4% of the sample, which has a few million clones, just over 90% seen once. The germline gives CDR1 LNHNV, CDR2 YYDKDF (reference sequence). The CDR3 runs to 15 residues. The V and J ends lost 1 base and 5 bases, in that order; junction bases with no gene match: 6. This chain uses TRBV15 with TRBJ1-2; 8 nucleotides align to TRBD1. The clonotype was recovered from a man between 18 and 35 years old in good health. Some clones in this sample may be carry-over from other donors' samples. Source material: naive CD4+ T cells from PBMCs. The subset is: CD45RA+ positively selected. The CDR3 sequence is CATSRGLQGAYGYTF. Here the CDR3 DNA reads TGTGCCACCAGCAGAGGTTTGCAGGGGGCGTATGGCTACACCTTC.